A selection of T cell receptor beta chains follows, all from one sample in a study of OX40 agonist ivuxolimab in advanced cancers. Sequencing used immunoSEQ multiplex PCR; TCRdb keeps in-frame clones, though not all of them. The sample includes about 140,000 clones, just over 90% of them seen just once. Sequences were derived from CD4+ or CD8+ T cells sorted from blood, sampled in a trial of the OX40 agonist ivuxolimab. Source of these receptors: an adult with an advanced solid tumor such as melanoma, head and neck, liver or kidney cancer. Both conserved end residues are part of each CDR3. The order of the fields is J gene, D gene, V gene, clone size, CDR3 DNA, CDR3 protein. A D gene is named only where the DNA matches it firmly. Expanded clones are given a class, and other clones once, few, many or no size at all.

j_call: TRBJ1-5
d_call: .
v_call: TRBV7-3
clone_size: .
cdr3_nt: TGTGCCAGCAGCTTAGTAGGGGGGCCTAGCAATCAGCCCCAGCATTTT
cdr3_aa: CASSLVGGPSNQPQHF

j_call: TRBJ2-1
d_call: TRBD2
v_call: TRBV9
clone_size: .
cdr3_nt: TGTGCCAGCAGCGTAGGACTAGCGGGGATTGATGAGCAGTTCTTC
cdr3_aa: CASSVGLAGIDEQFF

j_call: TRBJ2-2
d_call: TRBD2
v_call: TRBV13
clone_size: .
cdr3_nt: TGTGCCAGCAGCCCCCGATTTGGGGCGGGGGGACTGAACACCGGGGAGCTGTTTTTT
cdr3_aa: CASSPRFGAGGLNTGELFF

j_call: TRBJ2-2
d_call: .
v_call: TRBV14
clone_size: .
cdr3_nt: TGTGCCAGCAGCCAAGTACTAGCAACCGGGGAGCTGTTTTTT
cdr3_aa: CASSQVLATGELFF

j_call: TRBJ2-1
d_call: .
v_call: TRBV11-3
clone_size: .
cdr3_nt: TGTGCCAGCAGCTTAGCCCCTAATAACAATGAGCAGTTCTTC
cdr3_aa: CASSLAPNNNEQFF

j_call: TRBJ1-6
d_call: .
v_call: TRBV18
clone_size: .
cdr3_nt: TGTGCCAGCTCTGGCGGGTCCCTTGGGAATTCACCCCTCCACTTT
cdr3_aa: CASSGGSLGNSPLHF

j_call: TRBJ1-5
d_call: .
v_call: TRBV2
clone_size: .
cdr3_nt: TGTGCCAGCATGGGGATGTATAGCAATCAGCCCCAGCATTTT
cdr3_aa: CASMGMYSNQPQHF

j_call: TRBJ2-7
d_call: TRBD2
v_call: TRBV4-1
clone_size: .
cdr3_nt: TGCGCCAGCAGCCAAATAGCGGGGGGGCCCTACGAGCAGTACTTC
cdr3_aa: CASSQIAGGPYEQYF

j_call: TRBJ2-7
d_call: TRBD1
v_call: TRBV6-1
clone_size: .
cdr3_nt: TGTGCCAGCAGCCTGGGACAGGGAAACTTC
cdr3_aa: CASSLGQGNF

j_call: TRBJ1-1
d_call: .
v_call: TRBV5-4
clone_size: once
cdr3_nt: TGTGCCAGCAGCTTAAGGAACACTGAAGCTTTCTTT
cdr3_aa: CASSLRNTEAFF

j_call: TRBJ1-5
d_call: TRBD1
v_call: TRBV7-3
clone_size: .
cdr3_nt: TGTGCCAGCAGCGCGGGGACAGTTAATCAGCCCCAGCATTTT
cdr3_aa: CASSAGTVNQPQHF

j_call: TRBJ2-7
d_call: .
v_call: TRBV5-1
clone_size: .
cdr3_nt: TGCGCCAGCAGCTTGGCTATAGGACCCTACGAGCAGTACTTC
cdr3_aa: CASSLAIGPYEQYF

j_call: TRBJ1-1
d_call: .
v_call: TRBV7-9
clone_size: .
cdr3_nt: TGTGCCAGCAGCTTAACCAGGGGCGGCACTGAAGCTTTCTTT
cdr3_aa: CASSLTRGGTEAFF

j_call: TRBJ2-2
d_call: .
v_call: TRBV5-6
clone_size: .
cdr3_nt: TGTGCCAGCAGCTTGGGACAAGGAGGGGTCGGCACCGGGGAGCTGTTTTTT
cdr3_aa: CASSLGQGGVGTGELFF

j_call: TRBJ1-5
d_call: .
v_call: TRBV10-1
clone_size: .
cdr3_nt: TGCGCCAGTATTTGGGGGCGGGAGGGTTGCAATCAGCCCCAGCATTTT
cdr3_aa: CASIWGREGCNQPQHF

j_call: TRBJ1-6
d_call: TRBD1
v_call: TRBV27
clone_size: .
cdr3_nt: TGTGCCAGCACCTCCGGGACAGGAAATTCACCCCTCCACTTT
cdr3_aa: CASTSGTGNSPLHF

j_call: TRBJ2-4
d_call: .
v_call: TRBV28
clone_size: .
cdr3_nt: TGTGCCAGCAGTGACAACCGACAGCTAGCCAAAAACATTCAGTACTTC
cdr3_aa: CASSDNRQLAKNIQYF

j_call: TRBJ2-2
d_call: TRBD2
v_call: TRBV6-5
clone_size: .
cdr3_nt: TGTGCCAGCGGACGGGGGGCCGGGGAGCTGTTTTTT
cdr3_aa: CASGRGAGELFF

j_call: TRBJ1-3
d_call: .
v_call: TRBV4-2
clone_size: .
cdr3_nt: TGTGCCAGCAGCCCCGTGGGCCAGAGAGCTGGAAACACCATATATTTT
cdr3_aa: CASSPVGQRAGNTIYF

j_call: TRBJ2-2
d_call: TRBD2
v_call: TRBV7-8
clone_size: .
cdr3_nt: TGTGCCAGCAGCTTAATGAGCGGGAGCCACACCGGGGAGCTGTTTTTT
cdr3_aa: CASSLMSGSHTGELFF

j_call: TRBJ1-1
d_call: .
v_call: TRBV5-5
clone_size: .
cdr3_nt: TGTGCCAGCAGCTTGTTACCTAGTTGGAACACTGAAGCTTTCTTT
cdr3_aa: CASSLLPSWNTEAFF

j_call: TRBJ2-4
d_call: .
v_call: TRBV7-2
clone_size: .
cdr3_nt: TGTGCCAGCAGCTTAGTTGGGACCAAAAACATTCAGTACTTC
cdr3_aa: CASSLVGTKNIQYF

j_call: TRBJ2-1
d_call: TRBD2
v_call: TRBV7-9
clone_size: .
cdr3_nt: TGTGCCAGCAGCTTGGGACTAGCGGGGGCTTACAATGAGCAGTTCTTC
cdr3_aa: CASSLGLAGAYNEQFF

j_call: TRBJ2-3
d_call: TRBD2
v_call: TRBV7-2
clone_size: few
cdr3_nt: TGTGCCAGCAGCCCCCCAGGCGGGGGGCCCGCAGATACGCAGTATTTT
cdr3_aa: CASSPPGGGPADTQYF

j_call: TRBJ2-2
d_call: .
v_call: TRBV10-3
clone_size: .
cdr3_nt: TGTGTCAGTTCGGTTTCGGGCGGGAACACCGGGGAGCTGTTTTTT
cdr3_aa: CVSSVSGGNTGELFF

j_call: TRBJ2-3
d_call: TRBD2
v_call: TRBV5-8
clone_size: .
cdr3_nt: TGTGCCAGCAGCTTGGCTTCGACTAGCGGAGCGCTAGATACGCAGTATTTT
cdr3_aa: CASSLASTSGALDTQYF

j_call: TRBJ1-2
d_call: .
v_call: TRBV27
clone_size: .
cdr3_nt: TGTGCCAGCAGTTTCGCGGAAAACTATGGCTACACCTTC
cdr3_aa: CASSFAENYGYTF

j_call: TRBJ2-3
d_call: .
v_call: TRBV7-2
clone_size: once
cdr3_nt: TGTGCCAGCAGCTCCTTACCTATCTCTAGCACAGATACGCAGTATTTT
cdr3_aa: CASSSLPISSTDTQYF

j_call: TRBJ1-2
d_call: .
v_call: TRBV30
clone_size: once
cdr3_nt: TGTGCCTGGAGTGTACAAGGGACAACGGCACGCTATGGCTACACCTTC
cdr3_aa: CAWSVQGTTARYGYTF

j_call: TRBJ2-7
d_call: TRBD1
v_call: TRBV5-1
clone_size: few
cdr3_nt: TGCGCCAGCAGCTTGTTTGACAGGGACCCCTACGAGCAGTACTTC
cdr3_aa: CASSLFDRDPYEQYF

j_call: TRBJ1-6
d_call: .
v_call: TRBV28
clone_size: .
cdr3_nt: TGTGCCAGCAGTTTATGGGTACGCCAGAGCTCCTATAATTCACCCCTCCACTTT
cdr3_aa: CASSLWVRQSSYNSPLHF

j_call: TRBJ2-2
d_call: TRBD2
v_call: TRBV29-1
clone_size: .
cdr3_nt: TGCAGCGGATTAGCGGGGGTGAACACCGGGGAGCTGTTTTTT
cdr3_aa: CSGLAGVNTGELFF

j_call: TRBJ1-1
d_call: .
v_call: TRBV9
clone_size: .
cdr3_nt: TGTGCCAGCAGCGTAGCTACCCTGAGCACTGAAGCTTTCTTT
cdr3_aa: CASSVATLSTEAFF

j_call: TRBJ1-3
d_call: TRBD1
v_call: TRBV7-8
clone_size: .
cdr3_nt: TGTGCCAGCAGCTTAGCAAGGGGACAGGGACGAAACACCATATATTTT
cdr3_aa: CASSLARGQGRNTIYF

j_call: TRBJ2-1
d_call: .
v_call: TRBV28
clone_size: .
cdr3_nt: TGTGCCAGCAGTTTAGGACTACCCACGTACAATGAGCAGTTCTTC
cdr3_aa: CASSLGLPTYNEQFF

j_call: TRBJ2-1
d_call: .
v_call: TRBV2
clone_size: .
cdr3_nt: TGTGCCAGCGGCAAGTCCGGACCTTTGCCTAGCTCCTACAATGAGCAGTTCTTC
cdr3_aa: CASGKSGPLPSSYNEQFF

j_call: TRBJ2-1
d_call: TRBD1
v_call: TRBV5-8
clone_size: .
cdr3_nt: TGTGCCAGCAGCTTCCGGGACAGGGGGCTCAATGAGCAGTTCTTC
cdr3_aa: CASSFRDRGLNEQFF

j_call: TRBJ2-3
d_call: .
v_call: TRBV28
clone_size: .
cdr3_nt: TGTGCCAGCAGCTTAAGCACAGATACGCAGTATTTT
cdr3_aa: CASSLSTDTQYF

j_call: TRBJ2-5
d_call: .
v_call: TRBV6-1
clone_size: .
cdr3_nt: TGTGCCATTCCGACACGACAGAACCAAGAGACCCAGTACTTC
cdr3_aa: CAIPTRQNQETQYF

j_call: TRBJ1-2
d_call: TRBD1
v_call: TRBV29-1
clone_size: .
cdr3_nt: TGCAGCGTTGAGAAAGTCTTCGGGCTAGGGGGCGGTCGACCTAACTATGGCTACACCTTC
cdr3_aa: CSVEKVFGLGGGRPNYGYTF

j_call: TRBJ1-5
d_call: TRBD1
v_call: TRBV18
clone_size: .
cdr3_nt: TGTGCCAGCTCACCCGGACAGGGAGAGGGTCGTCAGCCCCAGCATTTT
cdr3_aa: CASSPGQGEGRQPQHF

j_call: TRBJ2-5
d_call: TRBD1
v_call: TRBV5-1
clone_size: .
cdr3_nt: TGCGCCAGCAGCTCTTCCGGGACAGGGGTAGAGACCCAGTACTTC
cdr3_aa: CASSSSGTGVETQYF

j_call: TRBJ2-7
d_call: TRBD1
v_call: TRBV7-9
clone_size: .
cdr3_nt: TGTGCCAGCAGCTCATTCCTCGACAGGGGGCTCTCCTACGAGCAGTACTTC
cdr3_aa: CASSSFLDRGLSYEQYF

j_call: TRBJ2-7
d_call: TRBD2
v_call: TRBV18
clone_size: .
cdr3_nt: TGTGCCAGCTCACCGGGACTAGCGGCTTACGAGCAGTACTTC
cdr3_aa: CASSPGLAAYEQYF

j_call: TRBJ2-7
d_call: .
v_call: TRBV18
clone_size: .
cdr3_nt: TGTGCCAGCTCACCGGGGCTAGCCCCCTACGAGCAGTACTTC
cdr3_aa: CASSPGLAPYEQYF

j_call: TRBJ2-2
d_call: .
v_call: TRBV11-3
clone_size: .
cdr3_nt: TGTGCCAGCAGCTTAGATTCCCCCGGGGAGCTGTTTTTT
cdr3_aa: CASSLDSPGELFF

j_call: TRBJ1-4
d_call: .
v_call: TRBV4-3
clone_size: .
cdr3_nt: TGCGCCAGCAGCCAAGCTGCCAGGGTCCCTAATGAAAAACTGTTTTTT
cdr3_aa: CASSQAARVPNEKLFF

j_call: TRBJ2-3
d_call: TRBD1
v_call: TRBV19
clone_size: .
cdr3_nt: TGTGCCAGTAGCCCCGACAGGGCCGCTGGCACAGATACGCAGTATTTT
cdr3_aa: CASSPDRAAGTDTQYF

j_call: TRBJ2-2
d_call: .
v_call: TRBV5-6
clone_size: .
cdr3_nt: TGTGCCAGCAGCTTTGGGGCCACCGGGGAGCTGTTTTTT
cdr3_aa: CASSFGATGELFF

j_call: TRBJ2-7
d_call: .
v_call: TRBV19
clone_size: .
cdr3_nt: TGTGCCAGTAGCCCCCCGCGGGGCAGAAGCTCCTACGAGCAGTACTTC
cdr3_aa: CASSPPRGRSSYEQYF

j_call: TRBJ1-5
d_call: TRBD1
v_call: TRBV27
clone_size: .
cdr3_nt: TGTGCCAGCAGTCCAGACAGGGGCAATCAGCCCCAGCATTTT
cdr3_aa: CASSPDRGNQPQHF

j_call: TRBJ1-1
d_call: .
v_call: TRBV9
clone_size: .
cdr3_nt: TGTGCCAGCAGCATGGGAAATTTGAACACTGAAGCTTTCTTT
cdr3_aa: CASSMGNLNTEAFF

j_call: TRBJ1-5
d_call: TRBD1
v_call: TRBV7-8
clone_size: .
cdr3_nt: TGTGCCAGCAGCCCGGGGACAGGACAGCCCCAGCATTTT
cdr3_aa: CASSPGTGQPQHF

j_call: TRBJ1-5
d_call: .
v_call: TRBV18
clone_size: .
cdr3_nt: TGTGCCAGCTCGAAGGGTGGGGGTAGCAATCAGCCCCAGCATTTT
cdr3_aa: CASSKGGGSNQPQHF

j_call: TRBJ2-6
d_call: .
v_call: TRBV19
clone_size: few
cdr3_nt: TGTGCCAGTAGCCGGCAGGGGAGCGGTGGGGCCAACGTCCTGACTTTC
cdr3_aa: CASSRQGSGGANVLTF

j_call: TRBJ1-2
d_call: TRBD1
v_call: TRBV5-4
clone_size: .
cdr3_nt: TGTGCCAGCAGCCGTGCCGGACAGGCCGCTAACTATGGCTACACCTTC
cdr3_aa: CASSRAGQAANYGYTF

j_call: TRBJ1-3
d_call: .
v_call: TRBV7-9
clone_size: .
cdr3_nt: TGTGCCAGCAGCCCCGGGGACAAGTCTACCACCATATATTTT
cdr3_aa: CASSPGDKSTTIYF